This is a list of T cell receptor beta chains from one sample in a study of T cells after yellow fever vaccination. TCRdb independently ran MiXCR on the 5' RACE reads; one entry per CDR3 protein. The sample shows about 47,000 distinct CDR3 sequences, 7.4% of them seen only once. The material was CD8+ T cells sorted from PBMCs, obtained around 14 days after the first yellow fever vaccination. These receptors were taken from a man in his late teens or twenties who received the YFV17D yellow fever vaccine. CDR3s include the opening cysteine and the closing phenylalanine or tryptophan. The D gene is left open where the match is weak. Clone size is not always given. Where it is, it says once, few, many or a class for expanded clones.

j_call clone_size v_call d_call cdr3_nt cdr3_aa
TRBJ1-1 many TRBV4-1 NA TGCGCCAGCAGCCAAGTGCCCGGGGGGGCTTTCTTT CASSQVPGGAFF
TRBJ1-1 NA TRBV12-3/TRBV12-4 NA TGTGCCAGCAGTTTTGGGGCAGGGGCGAACACTGAAGCTTTCTTT CASSFGAGANTEAFF
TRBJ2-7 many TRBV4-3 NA TGCGCCAGCAGCCAAGATGCGGGATACGAGCAGTACTTC CASSQDAGYEQYF
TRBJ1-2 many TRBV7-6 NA TGTGCCAGCAGCTTAGGGGTCGGGGTATCGGGGGATGGCTACACCTTC CASSLGVGVSGDGYTF
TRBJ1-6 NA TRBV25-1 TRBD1 TGTGCCAGCAGTGAATTTAGAACAGGGGTCTTGTCTTCACCCCTCCACTTT CASSEFRTGVLSSPLHF
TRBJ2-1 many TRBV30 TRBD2 TGTGCCTGCTCTAGCGGGGTTAACAGGGCCTTC CACSSGVNRAF
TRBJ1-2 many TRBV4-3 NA TGCGCCAGCAGCCAAGATAACAACCCGGGCTATGGCTACACCTTC CASSQDNNPGYGYTF
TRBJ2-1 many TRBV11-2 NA TGTGCCAGCAGCTTCTTTGATTCCTACAATGAGCAGTTCTTC CASSFFDSYNEQFF
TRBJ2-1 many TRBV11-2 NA TGTGCCAGCTTCGCCGGTGAGCAGTTCTTC CASFAGEQFF
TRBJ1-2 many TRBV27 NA TGTGCCAGCAGTCGAACAGGGATTCATGGCTACACCTTC CASSRTGIHGYTF
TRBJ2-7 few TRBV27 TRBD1 TGTGCCAGCAGTCTTGACAGGGCAACCTACGAGCAGTACTTC CASSLDRATYEQYF
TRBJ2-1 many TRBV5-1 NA TGCGCCAGCAGCTTTTCGAGGAGCAATGAGCAGTTCTTC CASSFSRSNEQFF
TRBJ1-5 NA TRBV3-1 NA TGTGCCTGCACCCCGGGAGTGAATAGCAATCAGCCCCAGCATTTT CACTPGVNSNQPQHF
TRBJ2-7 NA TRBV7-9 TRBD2 TGTGCCAGCAGTTCACCTGCGGGGGGCCCACGCGAGCAGTACTTC CASSSPAGGPREQYF
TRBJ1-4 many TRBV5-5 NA TGTGCCAGCAGCACCTCCGATGAAAAACTGTTTTTT CASSTSDEKLFF
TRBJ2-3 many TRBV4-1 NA TGCGCCAGCAGCCAAGCCCAGGGCCCAGATACGCAGTATTTT CASSQAQGPDTQYF
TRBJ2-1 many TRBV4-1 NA TGCGCCAGCGGCCGGGAGCAGTTCTTC CASGREQFF
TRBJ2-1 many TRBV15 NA TGTGCCACCAGCAGAGGGGACGGATATGAGCAGTTCTTC CATSRGDGYEQFF
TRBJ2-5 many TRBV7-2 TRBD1 TGTGCCAGCGGAACCCCAGGGGGACCAGAGACCCAGTACTTC CASGTPGGPETQYF
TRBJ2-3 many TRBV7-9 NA TGTGCCAGCACCACATATCAGGGGAGCACAGATACGCAGTATTTT CASTTYQGSTDTQYF
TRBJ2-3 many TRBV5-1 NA TGCGCCAGCAGCCCTATCTGGCCAGACACAGATACGCAGTATTTT CASSPIWPDTDTQYF
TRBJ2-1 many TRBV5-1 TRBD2 TGCGCCAGCAGCTTCCGGCGGGGGGACTCCTACAATGAGCAGTTCTTC CASSFRRGDSYNEQFF
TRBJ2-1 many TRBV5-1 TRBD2 TGCGCCAGCAGCCCCCTATCTAGCGGGGGGTACAATGAGCAGTTCTTC CASSPLSSGGYNEQFF
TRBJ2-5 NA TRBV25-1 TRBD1 TGTGCCAGCAGTGAGGTGACAGGGGTTGTCTTC CASSEVTGVVF
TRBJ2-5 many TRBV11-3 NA TGTGCCAGCAGCCCGGGGAGACAAGAGACCCAGTACTTC CASSPGRQETQYF
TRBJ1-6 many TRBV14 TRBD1 TGTGCCAGCAGCCAAACAGGGGGGGAGTCCTATAATTCACCCCTCCACTTT CASSQTGGESYNSPLHF
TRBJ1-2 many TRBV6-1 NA TGTGCCACCCGGGGGCATTCGTTCTATTATGGCTACACCTTC CATRGHSFYYGYTF
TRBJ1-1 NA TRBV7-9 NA TGTGCCATCAGCTTAAAGGCTGAAGCTTTCTTT CAISLKAEAFF
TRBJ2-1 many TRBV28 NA TGTGCCAGCACCCTGTCGGCCCTCTACGTTAATGAGCAGTTCTTC CASTLSALYVNEQFF
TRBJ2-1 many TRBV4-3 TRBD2 TGCGCCAGCAGCCAAGATCGGGCTAGCGGGGGGGCAATGGAGGATGAGCAGTTCTTC CASSQDRASGGAMEDEQFF
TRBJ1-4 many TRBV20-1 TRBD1 TGCAGTGCTAGAGATGGGACAGTAAAACTGTTTTTT CSARDGTVKLFF
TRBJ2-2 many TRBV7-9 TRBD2 TGTGCCAGCAGCACCGGACTAGCGGGGTTCGGGGAGCTGTTTTTT CASSTGLAGFGELFF
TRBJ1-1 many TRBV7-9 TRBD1 TGTGCCAGCAGCGAGACAGGGCGGGTCACTGAAGCTTTCTTT CASSETGRVTEAFF
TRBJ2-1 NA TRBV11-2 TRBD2 TGTGCCAGCAGCGCGCCCCGGGAGGGGTACAATGAGCAGTTCTTC CASSAPREGYNEQFF
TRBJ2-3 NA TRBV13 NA TGTGCCAGCAGCGATATTACGGGCACAGATACGCAGTATTTT CASSDITGTDTQYF